This paragraph covers one TCR beta chain sequence. Its specificity is not known. This record belongs to a study of T cell responses to AZD1222 COVID-19 vaccine. Study conclusions and caveats: Only five to seven AZD1222 recipients tested seropositive at baseline. White British people made up most donors, females outnumbered males, and clonal diversity was possibly underestimated. Unmutated variant regions reportedly attract nearly half of all spike-specific TCRs.

Germline CDR1 is MNHEY and CDR2 is SVGAGI. V trimming: 4 bases; J trimming: 2 bases; junction bases outside the gene matches: 4. The CDR3 has 14 amino acids. Profiled with immunoSEQ multiplex PCR; TCRdb holds only in-frame clones, not every one. The table includes 150,000 or so clones, about 92% detected once. The receptor was derived from an adult who received the AZD1222 COVID-19 vaccine. The sequenced sample was peripheral blood, obtained 28 days after the second AZD1222 dose. This sequence joins TRBV6-5 and TRBJ1-2; TRBD1 agrees at 7 bases. In DNA, the CDR3 is TGTGCCAGCAGTTGGGGACAGACCAACTATGGCTACACCTTC. Translated, it gives CASSWGQTNYGYTF.